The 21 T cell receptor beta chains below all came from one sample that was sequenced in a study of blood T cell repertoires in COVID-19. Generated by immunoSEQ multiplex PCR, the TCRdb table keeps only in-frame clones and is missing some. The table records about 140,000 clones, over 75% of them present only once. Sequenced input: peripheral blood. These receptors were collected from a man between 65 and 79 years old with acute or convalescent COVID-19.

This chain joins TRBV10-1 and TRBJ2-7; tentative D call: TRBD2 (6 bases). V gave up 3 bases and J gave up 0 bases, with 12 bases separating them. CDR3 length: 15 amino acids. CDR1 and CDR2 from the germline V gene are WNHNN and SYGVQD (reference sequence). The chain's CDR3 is CASSDASATSYEQYF. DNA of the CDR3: TGCGCCAGCAGTGATGCTAGCGCAACCTCCTACGAGCAGTACTTC.

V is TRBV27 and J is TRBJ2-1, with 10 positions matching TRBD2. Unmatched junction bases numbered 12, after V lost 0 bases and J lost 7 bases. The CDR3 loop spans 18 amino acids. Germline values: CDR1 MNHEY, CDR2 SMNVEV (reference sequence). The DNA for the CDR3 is TGTGCCAGCAGTTTATCACTTCCCTCTAGCGGGAGTGAAAATGAGCAGTTCTTC. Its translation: CASSLSLPSSGSENEQFF.

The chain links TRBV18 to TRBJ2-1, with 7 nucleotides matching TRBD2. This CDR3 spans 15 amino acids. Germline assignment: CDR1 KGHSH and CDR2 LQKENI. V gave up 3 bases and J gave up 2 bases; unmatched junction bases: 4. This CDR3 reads CASSPSSGTYNEQFF. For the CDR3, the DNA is TGTGCCAGCTCACCCTCTAGCGGCACCTACAATGAGCAGTTCTTC.

The DNA of the CDR3 is TGCGCCAGCAGCTTACGGCTAGCGGGAGGGCGGGGAAAGGAGACCCAGTACTTC. This codes for CASSLRLAGGRGKETQYF. The rearrangement uses TRBV5-1 and TRBJ2-5; 12 nucleotides line up with TRBD2. Germline V lookup: CDR1 SGHRS, CDR2 YFSETQ. After removal of 2 bases from V and 5 bases from J, the junction contained 13 bases not matched to a gene. This CDR3 contains 18 residues.

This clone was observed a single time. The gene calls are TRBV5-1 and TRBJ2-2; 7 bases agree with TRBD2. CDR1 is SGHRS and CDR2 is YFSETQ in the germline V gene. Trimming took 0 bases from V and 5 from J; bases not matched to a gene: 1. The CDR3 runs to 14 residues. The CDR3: CASSLERGTGELFF. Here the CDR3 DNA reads TGCGCCAGCAGCTTGGAGCGGGGAACCGGGGAGCTGTTTTTT.

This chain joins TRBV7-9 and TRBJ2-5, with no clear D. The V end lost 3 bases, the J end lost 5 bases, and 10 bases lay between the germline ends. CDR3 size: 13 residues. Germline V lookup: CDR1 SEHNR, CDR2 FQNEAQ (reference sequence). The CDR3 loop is CASSLYGSETQYF. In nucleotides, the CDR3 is TGTGCCAGCAGCTTGTACGGGTCGGAGACCCAGTACTTC.

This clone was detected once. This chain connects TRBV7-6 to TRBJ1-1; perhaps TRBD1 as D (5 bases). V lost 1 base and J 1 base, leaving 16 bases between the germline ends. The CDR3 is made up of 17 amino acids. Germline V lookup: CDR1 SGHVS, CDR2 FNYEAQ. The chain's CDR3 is CASSLGGGGRQNTEAFF. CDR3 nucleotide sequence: TGTGCCAGCAGCTTAGGGGGGGGTGGGCGACAGAACACTGAAGCTTTCTTT.

The CDR3 region has the DNA TGTGCCAGCAGCGTAGGATGGGGCAGTATTAATGAAAAACTGTTTTTT. Its translation is CASSVGWGSINEKLFF. The chain has TRBV9 and TRBJ1-4; perhaps TRBD1 as D (5 bases). Trimming shortened V by 0 bases and J by 4 bases, and 13 bases separated the two germline ends. The CDR3 is 16 amino acids. CDR1 and CDR2 from the germline V gene are SGDLS and YYNGEE.

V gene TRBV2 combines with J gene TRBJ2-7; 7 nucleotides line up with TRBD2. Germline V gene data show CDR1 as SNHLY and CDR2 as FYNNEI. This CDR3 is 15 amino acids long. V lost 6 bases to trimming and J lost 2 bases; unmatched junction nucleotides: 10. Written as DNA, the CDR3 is TGTGCCAGCAGCCGAAGCGGGACGGCCCCCTACGAGCAGTACTTC. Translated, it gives CASSRSGTAPYEQYF.

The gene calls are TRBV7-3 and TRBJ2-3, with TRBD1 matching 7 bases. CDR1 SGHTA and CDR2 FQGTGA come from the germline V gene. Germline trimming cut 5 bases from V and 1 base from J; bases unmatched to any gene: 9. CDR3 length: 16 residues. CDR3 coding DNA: TGTGCCAGCAGCCCGACGGGGCAGGGGGGCACAGATACGCAGTATTTT. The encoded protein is CASSPTGQGGTDTQYF.

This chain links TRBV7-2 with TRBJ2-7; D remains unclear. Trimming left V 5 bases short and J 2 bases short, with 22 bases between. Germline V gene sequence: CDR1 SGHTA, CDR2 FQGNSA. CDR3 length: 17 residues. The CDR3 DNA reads TGTGCCAGCAGCCCCTCTGCTCTTCGCCTTTCTACCTACGAGCAGTACTTC. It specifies CASSPSALRLSTYEQYF. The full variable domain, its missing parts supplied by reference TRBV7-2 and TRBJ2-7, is GAGVSQSPSNKVTEKGKDVELRCDPISGHTALYWYRQSLGQGLEFLIYFQGNSAPDKSGLPSDRFSAERTGGSVSTLTIQRTQQEDSAVYLCASSPSALRLSTYEQYFGPGTRLTVT.

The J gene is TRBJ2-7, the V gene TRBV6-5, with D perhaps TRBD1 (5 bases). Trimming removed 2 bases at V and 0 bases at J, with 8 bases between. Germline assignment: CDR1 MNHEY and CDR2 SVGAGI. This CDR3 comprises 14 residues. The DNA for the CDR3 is TGTGCCAGCAGTTACCAGGACAACTCCTACGAGCAGTACTTC. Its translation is CASSYQDNSYEQYF.

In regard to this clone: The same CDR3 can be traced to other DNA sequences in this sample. As DNA, the CDR3 is TGTGCCAGCAGTTCGGGACAGTATAGCAATCAGCCCCAGCATTTT. This codes for CASSSGQYSNQPQHF. This sequence joins TRBV28 and TRBJ1-5; 7 bases align to TRBD1. V was pared by 4 bases and J by 0 bases, with 3 bases of the junction left unmatched. The CDR3 loop spans 15 amino acids. Germline V lookup: CDR1 MDHEN, CDR2 SYDVKM.

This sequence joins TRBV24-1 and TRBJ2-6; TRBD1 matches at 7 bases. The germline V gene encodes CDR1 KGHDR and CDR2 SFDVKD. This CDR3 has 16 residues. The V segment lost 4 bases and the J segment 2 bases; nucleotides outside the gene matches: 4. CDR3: CATSEPTGTGANVLTF. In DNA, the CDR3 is TGTGCCACCAGTGAGCCGACAGGGACTGGGGCCAACGTCCTGACTTTC.

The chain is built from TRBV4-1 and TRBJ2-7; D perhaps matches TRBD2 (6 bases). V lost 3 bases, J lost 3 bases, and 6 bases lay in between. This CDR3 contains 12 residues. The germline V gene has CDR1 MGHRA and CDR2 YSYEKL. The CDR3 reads CASSQEGYEQYF. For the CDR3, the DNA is TGCGCCAGCAGCCAGGAGGGCTACGAGCAGTACTTC.

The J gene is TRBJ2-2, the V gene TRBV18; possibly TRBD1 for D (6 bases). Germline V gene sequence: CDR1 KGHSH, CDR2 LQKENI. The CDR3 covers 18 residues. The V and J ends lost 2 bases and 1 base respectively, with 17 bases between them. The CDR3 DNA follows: TGTGCCAGCTCACCATTGACCCCGGGACACATGAACACCGGGGAGCTGTTTTTT. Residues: CASSPLTPGHMNTGELFF.

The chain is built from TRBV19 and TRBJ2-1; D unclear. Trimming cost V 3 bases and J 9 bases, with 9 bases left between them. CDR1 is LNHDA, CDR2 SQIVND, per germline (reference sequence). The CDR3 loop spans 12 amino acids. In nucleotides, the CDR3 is TGTGCCAGTAGTATTCCCGCCGGTGAGCAGTTCTTC. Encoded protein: CASSIPAGEQFF.

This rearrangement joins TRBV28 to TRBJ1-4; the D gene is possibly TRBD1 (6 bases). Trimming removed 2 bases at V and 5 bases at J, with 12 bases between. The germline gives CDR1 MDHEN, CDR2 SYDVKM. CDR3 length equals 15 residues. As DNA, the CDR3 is TGTGCCAGCAGTTTACATGGGCAGGGGAATGAAAAACTGTTTTTT. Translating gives CASSLHGQGNEKLFF.

The CDR3 protein is CASSRRDRAGTEAFF. Here the CDR3 DNA reads TGTGCCAGCAGCCGCCGTGACAGGGCGGGCACTGAAGCTTTCTTT. The V gene is TRBV3-1 (or the pseudogene TRBV3-2), the J gene TRBJ1-1, with 7 nucleotides matching TRBD1. The V segment lost 4 bases and the J segment 4 bases; nucleotides outside the gene matches: 9. The CDR3 runs 15 residues. Germline loops: CDR1 LGHDT, CDR2 YNNKEL (reference sequence).

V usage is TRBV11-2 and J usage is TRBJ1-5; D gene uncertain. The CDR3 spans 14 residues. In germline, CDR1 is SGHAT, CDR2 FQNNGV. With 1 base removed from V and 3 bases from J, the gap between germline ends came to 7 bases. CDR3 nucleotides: TGTGCCAGCAGCTTAGCCGGGAACAATCAGCCCCAGCATTTT. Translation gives CASSLAGNNQPQHF. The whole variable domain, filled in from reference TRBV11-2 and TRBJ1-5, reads EAGVAQSPRYKIIEKRQSVAFWCNPISGHATLYWYQQILGQGPKLLIQFQNNGVVDDSQLPKDRFSAERLKGVDSTLKIQPAKLEDSAVYLCASSLAGNNQPQHFGDGTRLSIL.

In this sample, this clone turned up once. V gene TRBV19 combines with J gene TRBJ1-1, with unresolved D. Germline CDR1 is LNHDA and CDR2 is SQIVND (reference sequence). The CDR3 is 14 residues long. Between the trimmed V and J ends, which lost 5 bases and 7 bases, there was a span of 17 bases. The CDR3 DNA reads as TGTGCCAGTAGTTATGGGAGTTCTCCAAATGAAGCTTTCTTT. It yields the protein CASSYGSSPNEAFF. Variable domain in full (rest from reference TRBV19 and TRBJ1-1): DGGITQSPKYLFRKEGQNVTLSCEQNLNHDAMYWYRQDPGQGLRLIYYSQIVNDFQKGDIAEGYSVSREKKESFPLTVTSAQKNPTAFYLCASSYGSSPNEAFFGQGTRLTVV.